The entry below gives a single T cell receptor beta chain sequence along with its context. Since a much larger clone is just one base distant, this may be a read error. CDR1 is LGHNA, CDR2 YSLEER, per germline. The CDR3 has 15 residues. The data were taken from a study of molecular identifiers for immune sequencing clone quantification. Library preparation followed earlier protocols using designated TCR primers. TCRdb re-derived calls from the PCR reads in MiXCR, one entry per CDR3 protein. The sample has about 510,000 distinct CDR3 sequences, about 21% seen once; the top ten hold roughly 0.81%. This chain links TRBV4-3 with TRBJ2-7; TRBD1 matches 7 bases. The sequenced material came from naive CD8+ T cells from blood, with Jurkat cell RNA spiked in. The sample's subset: FACS-sorted CD8+CD4-CCR7+CD45RA+ naive T cells. The sequence came from a human donor in good health. Some libraries in this study had Jurkat cell RNA spiked in. The CDR3 bases are TGCGCCAGCAGCCAACGACAGGGCTACTCCTACGAGCAGCACTTC. Protein product: CASSQRQGYSYEQHF.